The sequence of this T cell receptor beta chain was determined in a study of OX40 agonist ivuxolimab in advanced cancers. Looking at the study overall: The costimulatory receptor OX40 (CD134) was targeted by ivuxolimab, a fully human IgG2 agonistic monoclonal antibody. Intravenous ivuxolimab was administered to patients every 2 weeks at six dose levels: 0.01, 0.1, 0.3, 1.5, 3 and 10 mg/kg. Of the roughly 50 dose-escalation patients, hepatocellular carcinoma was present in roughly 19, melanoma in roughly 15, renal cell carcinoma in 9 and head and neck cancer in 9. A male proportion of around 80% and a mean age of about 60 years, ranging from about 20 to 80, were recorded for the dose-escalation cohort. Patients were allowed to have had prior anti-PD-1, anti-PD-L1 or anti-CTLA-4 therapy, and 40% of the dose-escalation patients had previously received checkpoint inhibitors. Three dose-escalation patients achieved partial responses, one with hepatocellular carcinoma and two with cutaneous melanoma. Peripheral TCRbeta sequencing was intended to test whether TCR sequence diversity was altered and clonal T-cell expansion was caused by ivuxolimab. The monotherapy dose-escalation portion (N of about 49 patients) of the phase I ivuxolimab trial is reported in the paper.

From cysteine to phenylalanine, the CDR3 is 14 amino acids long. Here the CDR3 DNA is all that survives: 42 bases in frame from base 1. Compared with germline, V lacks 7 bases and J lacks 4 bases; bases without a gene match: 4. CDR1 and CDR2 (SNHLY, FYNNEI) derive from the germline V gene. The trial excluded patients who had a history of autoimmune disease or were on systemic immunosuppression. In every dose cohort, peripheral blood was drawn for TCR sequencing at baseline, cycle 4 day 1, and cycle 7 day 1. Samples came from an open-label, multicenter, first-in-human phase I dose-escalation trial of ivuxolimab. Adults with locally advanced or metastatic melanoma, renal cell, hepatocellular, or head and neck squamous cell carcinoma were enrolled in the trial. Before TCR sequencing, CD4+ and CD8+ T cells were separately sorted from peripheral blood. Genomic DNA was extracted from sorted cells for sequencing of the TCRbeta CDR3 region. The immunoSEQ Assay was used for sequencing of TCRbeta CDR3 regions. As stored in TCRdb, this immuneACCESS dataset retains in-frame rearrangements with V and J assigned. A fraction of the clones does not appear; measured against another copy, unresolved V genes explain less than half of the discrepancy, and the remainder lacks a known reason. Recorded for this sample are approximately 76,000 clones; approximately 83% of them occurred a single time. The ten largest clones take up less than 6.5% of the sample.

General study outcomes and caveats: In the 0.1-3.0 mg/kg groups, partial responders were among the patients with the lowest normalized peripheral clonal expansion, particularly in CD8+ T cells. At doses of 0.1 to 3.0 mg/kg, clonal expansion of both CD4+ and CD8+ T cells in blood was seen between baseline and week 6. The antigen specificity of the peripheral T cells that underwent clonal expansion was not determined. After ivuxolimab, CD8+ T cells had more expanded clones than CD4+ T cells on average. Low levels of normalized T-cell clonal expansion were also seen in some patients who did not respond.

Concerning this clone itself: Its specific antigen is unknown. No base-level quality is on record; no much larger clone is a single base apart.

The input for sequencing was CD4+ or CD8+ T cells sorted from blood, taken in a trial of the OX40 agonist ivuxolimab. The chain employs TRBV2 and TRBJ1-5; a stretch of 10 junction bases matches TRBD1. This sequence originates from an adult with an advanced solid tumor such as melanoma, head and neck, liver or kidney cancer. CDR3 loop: CASKVGQGNQPQHF. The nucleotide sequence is TGTGCCAGCAAGGTGGGACAGGGGAATCAGCCCCAGCATTTT.